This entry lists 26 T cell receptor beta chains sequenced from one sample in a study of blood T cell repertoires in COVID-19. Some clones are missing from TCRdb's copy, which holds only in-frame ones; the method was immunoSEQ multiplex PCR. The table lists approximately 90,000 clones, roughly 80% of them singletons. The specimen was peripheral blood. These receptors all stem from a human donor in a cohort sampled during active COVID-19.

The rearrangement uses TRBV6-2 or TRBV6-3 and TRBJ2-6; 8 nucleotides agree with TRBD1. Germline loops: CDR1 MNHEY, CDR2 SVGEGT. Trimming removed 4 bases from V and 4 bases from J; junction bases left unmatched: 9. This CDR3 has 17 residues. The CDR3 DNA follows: TGTGCCAGCAGTTTAGACAGGGGTACGAGGGGGGCCAACGTCCTGACTTTC. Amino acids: CASSLDRGTRGANVLTF.

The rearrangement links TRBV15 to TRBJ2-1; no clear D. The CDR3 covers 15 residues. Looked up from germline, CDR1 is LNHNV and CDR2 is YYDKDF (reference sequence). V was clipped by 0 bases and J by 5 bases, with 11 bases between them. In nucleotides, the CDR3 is TGTGCCACCAGCAGAGATTCACAAGTCAACAATGAGCAGTTCTTC. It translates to CATSRDSQVNNEQFF.

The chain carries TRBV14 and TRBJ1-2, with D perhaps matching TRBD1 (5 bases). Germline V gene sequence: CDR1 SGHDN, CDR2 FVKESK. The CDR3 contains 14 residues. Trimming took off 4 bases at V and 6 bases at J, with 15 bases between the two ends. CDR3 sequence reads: CASSRLRSGDGYTF. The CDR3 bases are TGTGCCAGCAGCCGCCTCCGGTCGGGGGATGGCTACACCTTC.

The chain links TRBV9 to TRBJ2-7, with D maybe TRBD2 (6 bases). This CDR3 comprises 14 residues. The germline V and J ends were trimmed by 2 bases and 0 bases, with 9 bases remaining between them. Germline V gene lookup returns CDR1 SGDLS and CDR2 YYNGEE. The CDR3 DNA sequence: TGTGCCAGCAGCGTTAGCGGATACTCCTACGAGCAGTACTTC. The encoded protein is CASSVSGYSYEQYF.

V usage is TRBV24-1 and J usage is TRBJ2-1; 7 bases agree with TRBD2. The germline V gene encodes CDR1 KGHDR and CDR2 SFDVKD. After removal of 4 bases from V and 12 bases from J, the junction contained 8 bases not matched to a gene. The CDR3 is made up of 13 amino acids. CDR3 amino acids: CATSEPGASGQFF. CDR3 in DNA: TGTGCCACCAGTGAGCCGGGAGCTAGCGGGCAGTTCTTC.

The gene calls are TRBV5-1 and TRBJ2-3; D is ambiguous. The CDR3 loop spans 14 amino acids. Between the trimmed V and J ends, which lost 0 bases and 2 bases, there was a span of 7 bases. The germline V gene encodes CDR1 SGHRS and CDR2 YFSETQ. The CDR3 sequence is CASSLGRYTDTQYF. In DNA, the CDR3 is TGCGCCAGCAGCTTGGGCAGGTACACAGATACGCAGTATTTT.

CDR3 in amino acids: CASSPGLEVGGELFF. The DNA for the CDR3 is TGTGCCAGCTCACCGGGACTAGAAGTCGGCGGGGAGCTGTTTTTT. The rearrangement links TRBV18 to TRBJ2-2; 8 nucleotides line up with TRBD2. Germline trimming cut 3 bases from V and 7 bases from J; bases unmatched to any gene: 7. The CDR3 contains 15 residues. The germline V gene encodes CDR1 KGHSH and CDR2 LQKENI.

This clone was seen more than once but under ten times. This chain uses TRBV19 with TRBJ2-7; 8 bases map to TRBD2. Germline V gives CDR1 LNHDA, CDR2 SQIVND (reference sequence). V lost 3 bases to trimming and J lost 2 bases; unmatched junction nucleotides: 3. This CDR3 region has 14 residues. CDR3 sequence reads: CASSILAGTYEQYF. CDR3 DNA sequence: TGTGCCAGTAGTATTCTAGCGGGTACCTACGAGCAGTACTTC.

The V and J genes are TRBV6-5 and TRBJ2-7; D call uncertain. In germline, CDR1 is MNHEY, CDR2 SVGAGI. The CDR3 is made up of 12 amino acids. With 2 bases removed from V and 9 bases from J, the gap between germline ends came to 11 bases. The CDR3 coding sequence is TGTGCCAGCAGTTACGGAGACGATCGGCAGTACTTC. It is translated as CASSYGDDRQYF.

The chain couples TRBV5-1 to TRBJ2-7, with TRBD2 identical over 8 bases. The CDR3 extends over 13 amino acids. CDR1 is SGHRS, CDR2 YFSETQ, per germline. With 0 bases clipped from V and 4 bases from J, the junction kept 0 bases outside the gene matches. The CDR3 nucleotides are TGCGCCAGCAGCTTGGCTAGCGGGTACGAGCAGTACTTC. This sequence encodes CASSLASGYEQYF.

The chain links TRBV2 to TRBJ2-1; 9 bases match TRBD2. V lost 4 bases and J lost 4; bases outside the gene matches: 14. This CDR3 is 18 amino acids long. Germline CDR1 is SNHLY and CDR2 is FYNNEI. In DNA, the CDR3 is TGTGCCAGCAGTGCCCGTTCACAGGGACTAGCAGATTACAATGAGCAGTTCTTC. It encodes CASSARSQGLADYNEQFF.

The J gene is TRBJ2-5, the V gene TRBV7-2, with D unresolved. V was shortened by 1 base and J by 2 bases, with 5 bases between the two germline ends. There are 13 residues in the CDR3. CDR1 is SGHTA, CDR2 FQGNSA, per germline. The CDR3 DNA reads TGTGCCAGCAGCTTAGGAGGTCAAGAGACCCAGTACTTC. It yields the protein CASSLGGQETQYF. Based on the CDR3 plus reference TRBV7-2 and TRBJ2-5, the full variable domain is GAGVSQSPSNKVTEKGKDVELRCDPISGHTALYWYRQSLGQGLEFLIYFQGNSAPDKSGLPSDRFSAERTGGSVSTLTIQRTQQEDSAVYLCASSLGGQETQYFGPGTRLLVL.

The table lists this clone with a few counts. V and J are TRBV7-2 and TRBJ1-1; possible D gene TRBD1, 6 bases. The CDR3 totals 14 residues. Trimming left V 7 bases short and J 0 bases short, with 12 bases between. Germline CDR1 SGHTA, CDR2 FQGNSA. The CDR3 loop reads CASKGQTMNTEAFF. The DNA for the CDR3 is TGTGCCAGCAAGGGACAAACGATGAACACTGAAGCTTTCTTT. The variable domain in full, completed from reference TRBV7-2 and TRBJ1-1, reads GAGVSQSPSNKVTEKGKDVELRCDPISGHTALYWYRQSLGQGLEFLIYFQGNSAPDKSGLPSDRFSAERTGGSVSTLTIQRTQQEDSAVYLCASKGQTMNTEAFFGQGTRLTVV.

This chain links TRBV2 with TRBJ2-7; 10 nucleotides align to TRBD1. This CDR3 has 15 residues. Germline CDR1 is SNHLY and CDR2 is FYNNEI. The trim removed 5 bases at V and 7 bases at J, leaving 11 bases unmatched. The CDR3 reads CASSPLTGGGGEQYF. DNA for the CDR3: TGTGCCAGCAGTCCCTTGACAGGGGGCGGAGGAGAGCAGTACTTC.

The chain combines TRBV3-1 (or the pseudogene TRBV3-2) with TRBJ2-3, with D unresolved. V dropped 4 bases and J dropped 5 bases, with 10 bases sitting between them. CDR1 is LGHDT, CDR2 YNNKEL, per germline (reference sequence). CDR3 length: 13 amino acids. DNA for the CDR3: TGTGCCAGCAGCCGGAGAGGTGGAGATACGCAGTATTTT. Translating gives CASSRRGGDTQYF.

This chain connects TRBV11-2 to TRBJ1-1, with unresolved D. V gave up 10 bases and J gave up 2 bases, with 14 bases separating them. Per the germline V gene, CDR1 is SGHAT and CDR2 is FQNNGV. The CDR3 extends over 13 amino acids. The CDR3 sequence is CATQDFVNTEAFF. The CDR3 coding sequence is TGTGCCACCCAGGATTTTGTTAACACTGAAGCTTTCTTT. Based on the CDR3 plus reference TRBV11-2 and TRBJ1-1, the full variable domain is EAGVAQSPRYKIIEKRQSVAFWCNPISGHATLYWYQQILGQGPKLLIQFQNNGVVDDSQLPKDRFSAERLKGVDSTLKIQPAKLEDSAVYLCATQDFVNTEAFFGQGTRLTVV.

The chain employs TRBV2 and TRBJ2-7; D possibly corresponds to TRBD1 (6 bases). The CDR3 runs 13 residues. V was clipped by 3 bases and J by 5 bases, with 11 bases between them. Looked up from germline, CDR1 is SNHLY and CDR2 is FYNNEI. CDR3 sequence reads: CASSDRGWDEQYF. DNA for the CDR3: TGTGCCAGCAGTGACAGGGGTTGGGACGAGCAGTACTTC.

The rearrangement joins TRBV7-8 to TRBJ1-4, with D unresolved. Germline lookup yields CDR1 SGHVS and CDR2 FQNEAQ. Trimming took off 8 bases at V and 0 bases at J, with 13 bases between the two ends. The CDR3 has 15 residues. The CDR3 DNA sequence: TGTGCCAGCCTCCCCCCCCCAGCAACTAATGAAAAACTGTTTTTT. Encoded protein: CASLPPPATNEKLFF.

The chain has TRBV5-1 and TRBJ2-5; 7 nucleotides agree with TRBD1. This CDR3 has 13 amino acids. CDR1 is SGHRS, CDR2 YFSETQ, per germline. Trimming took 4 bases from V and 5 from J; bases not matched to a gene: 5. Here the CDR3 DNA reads TGCGCCAGCAGCGGGGGACAGAGGGAGACCCAGTACTTC. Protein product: CASSGGQRETQYF.

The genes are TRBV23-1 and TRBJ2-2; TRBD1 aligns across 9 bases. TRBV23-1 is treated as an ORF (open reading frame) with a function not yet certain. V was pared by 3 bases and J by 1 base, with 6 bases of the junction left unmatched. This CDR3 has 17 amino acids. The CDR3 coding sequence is TGCGCCAGCAGTCAGGTCGGGACAGGGAGGAACACCGGGGAGCTGTTTTTT. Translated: CASSQVGTGRNTGELFF.

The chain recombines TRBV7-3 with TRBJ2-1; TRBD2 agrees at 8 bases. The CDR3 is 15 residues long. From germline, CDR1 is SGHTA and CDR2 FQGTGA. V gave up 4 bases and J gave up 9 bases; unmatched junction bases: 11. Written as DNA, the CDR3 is TGTGCCAGCAGCTCCATGAGCGGGAGTGGGGGTGAGCAGTTCTTC. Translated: CASSSMSGSGGEQFF.

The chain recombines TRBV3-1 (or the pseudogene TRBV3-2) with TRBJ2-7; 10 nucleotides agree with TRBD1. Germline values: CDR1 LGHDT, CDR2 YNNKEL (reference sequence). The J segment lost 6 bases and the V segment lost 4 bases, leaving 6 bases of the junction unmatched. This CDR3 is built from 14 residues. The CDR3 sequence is CASSRGGTGVEQYF. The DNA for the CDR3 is TGTGCCAGCAGCCGAGGCGGGACAGGGGTCGAGCAGTACTTC.

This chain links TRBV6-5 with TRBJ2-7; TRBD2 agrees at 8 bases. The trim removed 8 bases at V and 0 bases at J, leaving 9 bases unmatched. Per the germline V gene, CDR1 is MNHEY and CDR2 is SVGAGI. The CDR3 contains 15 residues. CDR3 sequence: CASLDGGRSSYEQYF. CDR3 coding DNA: TGTGCCAGCCTTGATGGCGGGAGGAGCTCCTACGAGCAGTACTTC.

In nucleotides, the CDR3 is TGTGCTAGTGGGCCCCGCGTTAGCGGTACGCAGTATTTT. Its protein is CASGPRVSGTQYF. The genes are TRBV12-5 and TRBJ2-3, with a weak D call TRBD2 (6 bases). V dropped 6 bases and J dropped 8 bases, with 15 bases sitting between them. CDR1 is LGHNT, CDR2 FRNRAP, per germline. The CDR3 extends over 13 amino acids.

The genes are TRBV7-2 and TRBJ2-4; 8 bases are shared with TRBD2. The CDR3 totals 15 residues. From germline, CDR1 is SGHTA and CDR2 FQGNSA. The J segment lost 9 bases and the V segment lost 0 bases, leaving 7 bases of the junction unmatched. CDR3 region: CASSLAGTSLSIQYF. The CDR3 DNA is TGTGCCAGCAGCTTAGCCGGGACTAGTCTGAGCATTCAGTACTTC.

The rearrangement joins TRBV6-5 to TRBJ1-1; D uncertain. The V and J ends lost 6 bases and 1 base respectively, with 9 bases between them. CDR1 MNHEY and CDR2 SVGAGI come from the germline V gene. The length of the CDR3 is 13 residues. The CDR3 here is CASSPPGNTEAFF. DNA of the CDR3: TGTGCCAGCAGCCCGCCGGGGAACACTGAAGCTTTCTTT.